These 27 T cell receptor beta chains were sequenced from one sample in a study of neurological immune-mediated disorders. TCRdb fed the 5' RACE reads into MiXCR, producing one record per CDR3 protein. The table includes around 62,000 distinct CDR3 sequences, 3.5% to 4.5% detected once. Sequencing was done on a sample of PBMCs. The receptors were sampled from a man aged 50 to 59 with multiple sclerosis.

This clonotype has at least ten counts. The chain uses TRBV9 and TRBJ2-3; 11 nucleotides match TRBD2. CDR3 size: 17 residues. From germline, CDR1 is SGDLS and CDR2 YYNGEE. Unmatched junction bases numbered 4, after V lost 0 bases and J lost 1 base. The CDR3 nucleotides are TGTGCCAGCAGCGTAGGCGTAGCGGGGGGGGGCACAGATACGCAGTATTTT. Translation: CASSVGVAGGGTDTQYF. Full variable domain (missing parts from reference TRBV9 and TRBJ2-3): DSGVTQTPKHLITATGQRVTLRCSPRSGDLSVYWYQQSLDQGLQFLIQYYNGEERAKGNILERFSAQQFPDLHSELNLSSLELGDSALYFCASSVGVAGGGTDTQYFGPGTRLTVL.

This clonotype appeared a few times. The chain links TRBV5-5 to TRBJ1-1; possible D gene TRBD1, 5 bases. Deletions cut 4 bases from V and 0 bases from J, with 13 bases between. The germline V gene has CDR1 SGHKS and CDR2 YYEKEE (reference sequence). CDR3 size: 15 residues. The CDR3 reads CASSARGTVNTEAFF. CDR3 DNA sequence: TGTGCCAGCAGCGCTAGAGGGACCGTGAACACTGAAGCTTTCTTT.

This clonotype was seen repeatedly, ten times or more. V and J are TRBV3-1 and TRBJ2-1; 12 positions agree with TRBD2. Trimming removed 1 base from V and 8 bases from J; junction bases left unmatched: 3. This CDR3 is built from 15 residues. The germline V gene has CDR1 LGHDT and CDR2 YNNKEL (reference sequence). For the CDR3, the DNA is TGTGCCAGCAGCCAAGCGCTAGCGGGGGGGCATGAGCAGTTCTTC. Its translation is CASSQALAGGHEQFF.

This clonotype has at least ten counts. This rearrangement joins TRBV12-3 or TRBV12-4 to TRBJ1-1, with D perhaps TRBD1 (6 bases). The CDR3 spans 13 residues. V lost 8 bases, J lost 1 base, and 11 bases lay in between. The CDR3 bases are TGTGCCAGCTGCACAGGGCCGAACACTGAAGCTTTCTTT. Translating it yields CASCTGPNTEAFF.

This clonotype was counted ten times or more. The chain is built from TRBV4-1 and TRBJ2-3, with 12 bases lining up with TRBD2. The CDR3 consists of 18 residues. V shed 1 base, J shed 3 bases, and the junction held 8 bases outside the gene matches. CDR1 and CDR2 from the germline V gene are MGHRA and YSYEKL. The chain's CDR3 is CASSQVASGGARTDTQYF. The CDR3 DNA reads TGCGCCAGCAGCCAAGTAGCTAGCGGGGGGGCCCGAACAGATACGCAGTATTTT.

Ten or more counts support this clonotype. This chain uses TRBV27 with TRBJ2-2; D gene unclear. CDR1 and CDR2 (germline): MNHEY, SMNVEV (reference sequence). The CDR3 covers 16 residues. Trimming removed 3 bases at V and 6 bases at J, with 17 bases between. Written as DNA, the CDR3 is TGTGCCAGCAGTTTCCCGGGTCTTAGCCTTTCCGGGGAGCTGTTTTTT. Its translation: CASSFPGLSLSGELFF.

In this sample, this clonotype turned up a few times. The chain employs TRBV5-1 and TRBJ1-1; D is uncertain. The CDR3 has 14 residues. CDR1 is SGHRS and CDR2 is YFSETQ in the germline V gene. Trimming cost V 1 base and J 0 bases, with 7 bases left between them. The CDR3 spells CASSLIPMNTEAFF. For the CDR3, the DNA is TGCGCCAGCAGCTTGATCCCGATGAACACTGAAGCTTTCTTT.

This clonotype was seen repeatedly, ten times or more. The chain carries TRBV5-1 and TRBJ2-2; no firm D call. Trimming removed 4 bases at V and 4 bases at J, with 8 bases between. Germline V gives CDR1 SGHRS, CDR2 YFSETQ. The CDR3 has 13 amino acids. The CDR3 DNA reads as TGCGCCAGCAGCCAAGACTTCACCGGGGAGCTGTTTTTT. This gives the protein CASSQDFTGELFF.

This clonotype was observed at least ten times. One junction end does not reproduce the germline sequence, and a read error may be involved. The chain uses TRBV7-2 and TRBJ1-5, with D tentatively TRBD1 (5 bases). CDR1 SGHTA and CDR2 FQGNSA come from the germline V gene. This CDR3 has 13 amino acids. DNA for the CDR3: TGTGCCAGCAGCCCGGGGGGGAATCAGCCCCAGAATTTT. It specifies CASSPGGNQPQNF.

In its sample, this clonotype was seen many times. The chain is built from TRBV5-6 and TRBJ2-4; D is possibly TRBD2 (5 bases). Trimming shortened V by 0 bases and J by 2 bases, and 9 bases separated the two germline ends. Germline CDR1 reads SGHDT; CDR2 reads YYEEEE. The CDR3 covers 15 residues. CDR3 nucleotide sequence: TGTGCCAGCAGCTTGGAAGGAGGCACCAAAAACATTCAGTACTTC. Translating gives CASSLEGGTKNIQYF.

This clonotype was seen ten or more times. This chain uses TRBV2 with TRBJ1-6, with 7 bases lining up with TRBD1. The V gene's germline CDR1 is SNHLY and CDR2 FYNNEI. The CDR3 runs 15 residues. The V gene end was trimmed by 9 bases and the J gene end by 7 bases; junction bases not matched to a gene: 12. The CDR3 sequence is CASRKEGTANSPLHF. CDR3 bases: TGTGCCAGTAGAAAGGAAGGGACAGCAAATTCACCCCTCCACTTT.

The sample holds many counts of this clonotype. J is TRBJ2-2 and V is TRBV20-1; D remains unclear. This CDR3 has 13 residues. Germline V gene lookup returns CDR1 DFQATT and CDR2 SNEGSKA (reference sequence). The V end lost 1 base, the J end lost 0 bases, and 3 bases lay between the germline ends. The CDR3 spells CSARVPNTGELFF. CDR3 bases: TGCAGTGCTAGAGTGCCGAACACCGGGGAGCTGTTTTTT.

This clonotype was detected ten times or more. The genes are TRBV7-2 and TRBJ1-1; D perhaps matches TRBD1 (5 bases). The CDR3 sequence is 15 residues long. Germline assignment: CDR1 SGHTA and CDR2 FQGNSA. Trimming took off 2 bases at V and 9 bases at J, with 19 bases between the two ends. The CDR3 region has the DNA TGTGCCAGCAGCTTATCAGGGAACCTACTCAGTAAAGCTTTCTTT. Encoded protein: CASSLSGNLLSKAFF.

This clonotype occurred many times. This chain uses TRBV5-1 with TRBJ2-2; D not resolved. CDR3 length: 16 residues. The V gene lost 4 bases and the J gene lost 1 base, with 14 bases spanning the gap. The germline V gene encodes CDR1 SGHRS and CDR2 YFSETQ. This CDR3 is CASSAVHPMNTGELFF. The DNA for the CDR3 is TGCGCCAGCAGCGCAGTTCACCCGATGAACACCGGGGAGCTGTTTTTT.

At least ten counts were recorded for this clonotype. The limits of the CDR3 on the DNA are not certain, so only TCRdb's listed CDR3 is given. This chain links TRBV27 with TRBJ2-2; TRBD1 is taken as the D call from the table, unchecked against the DNA. CDR1 is MNHEY and CDR2 is SMNVEV in the germline V gene (reference sequence). The CDR3 is 16 amino acids in total, end residues counted. CDR3 residues: CASSFRFGGQTGELFF.

This clonotype was recorded many times. J is TRBJ1-4 and V is TRBV9; D gene uncertain. Germline V lookup: CDR1 SGDLS, CDR2 YYNGEE. This CDR3 spans 12 amino acids. V was trimmed by 2 bases and J by 10 bases, leaving 9 bases between them. The CDR3 DNA sequence: TGTGCCAGCAGCGTTAAATCGGGAAAACTGTTTTTT. This translates into CASSVKSGKLFF.

This clonotype was counted at least ten times. This rearrangement joins TRBV7-2 to TRBJ2-7; TRBD2 agrees at 10 bases. The V gene end was trimmed by 2 bases and the J gene end by 4 bases; junction bases not matched to a gene: 5. Germline CDR1 SGHTA, CDR2 FQGNSA. The CDR3 length is 15 residues. This CDR3 reads CASSLLSGGEYEQYF. As DNA, the CDR3 is TGTGCCAGCAGCTTACTGAGCGGGGGGGAATACGAGCAGTACTTC. Full variable domain (rest looked up from reference TRBV7-2 and TRBJ2-7): GAGVSQSPSNKVTEKGKDVELRCDPISGHTALYWYRQSLGQGLEFLIYFQGNSAPDKSGLPSDRFSAERTGGSVSTLTIQRTQQEDSAVYLCASSLLSGGEYEQYFGPGTRLTVT.

This clonotype was seen more than once but under ten times. The rearrangement links TRBV6-1 to TRBJ1-5; no firm D call. Trimming stripped 0 bases from V and 7 bases from J, with 16 bases between. The CDR3 sequence is 16 residues long. The germline V gene encodes CDR1 MNHNS and CDR2 SASEGT. This chain's CDR3 is CASSEAVPRTRQPQHF. The CDR3 DNA reads TGTGCCAGCAGTGAAGCAGTTCCCAGAACAAGGCAGCCCCAGCATTTT.

This clonotype was seen at least ten times. This sequence joins TRBV9 and TRBJ2-2; TRBD2 might be the D (6 bases). Germline assignment: CDR1 SGDLS and CDR2 YYNGEE. The germline V and J ends were trimmed by 4 bases and 0 bases, with 13 bases remaining between them. The CDR3 extends over 16 amino acids. In DNA form, the CDR3 reads TGTGCCAGCAGCCCACCCGGGGGACCGAACACCGGGGAGCTGTTTTTT. The encoded protein is CASSPPGGPNTGELFF.

In its sample, this clonotype was seen many times. This chain uses TRBV7-9 with TRBJ1-2; D unclear. This CDR3 region has 13 residues. CDR1 and CDR2 from the germline V gene are SEHNR and FQNEAQ (reference sequence). With 5 bases removed from V and 0 bases from J, the gap between germline ends came to 7 bases. The CDR3 reads CASSVTSNYGYTF. The CDR3 region has the DNA TGTGCCAGCAGCGTGACATCTAACTATGGCTACACCTTC.

This clonotype was counted at least ten times. This rearrangement joins TRBV20-1 to TRBJ2-7, with D possibly being TRBD1 or TRBD2 (6 bases each). The length of the CDR3 is 15 residues. The ends were cut back, 1 base at V and 4 bases at J, with 17 bases in the middle. Germline values: CDR1 DFQATT, CDR2 SNEGSKA (reference sequence). The CDR3 DNA is TGCAGTGCTAGAGCCCTAACGGGGGCTGGTTACGAGCAGTACTTC. The encoded protein is CSARALTGAGYEQYF.

This clonotype was detected many times. The rearrangement links TRBV7-8 to TRBJ2-2, with D possibly being TRBD1 or TRBD2 (5 bases each). Germline CDR1 SGHVS, CDR2 FQNEAQ. Trimming removed 1 base at V and 4 bases at J, with 10 bases between. CDR3 length: 15 amino acids. This CDR3 is CASSLGGAGTGELFF. The CDR3 region has the DNA TGTGCCAGCAGCTTAGGGGGCGCGGGCACCGGGGAGCTGTTTTTT. Combining the CDR3 with reference TRBV7-8 and TRBJ2-2 gives the whole variable domain GAGVSQSPRYKVAKRGQDVALRCDPISGHVSLFWYQQALGQGPEFLTYFQNEAQLDKSGLPSDRFFAERPEGSVSTLKIQRTQQEDSAVYLCASSLGGAGTGELFFGEGSRLTVL.

This clonotype has ten or more counts. The V and J genes are TRBV20-1 and TRBJ2-7; 12 bases fit TRBD2. CDR1 is DFQATT, CDR2 SNEGSKA, per germline (reference sequence). The CDR3 runs 16 residues. The ends lost 4 bases at V and 3 bases at J; junction bases unmatched: 10. The CDR3 coding sequence is TGCAGTGCTAACCTCCTGCTAGCGGGGGGGAACTACGAGCAGTACGTC. It translates to CSANLLLAGGNYEQYV.

This clonotype came up a few times. The chain recombines TRBV12-3 or TRBV12-4 with TRBJ1-2; weak D call: TRBD1 (5 bases). This CDR3 is 14 amino acids long. Trimming took 6 bases from V and 2 from J, leaving 13 bases between them. The CDR3 here is CASRGPGINYGYTF. In nucleotides, the CDR3 is TGTGCCAGCAGGGGACCCGGAATAAACTATGGCTACACCTTC.

This clonotype was detected ten times or more. The V gene is TRBV3-1, the J gene TRBJ1-1; 7 bases match TRBD1. Germline V gene data show CDR1 as LGHDT and CDR2 as YNNKEL (reference sequence). V lost 4 bases and J lost 8; bases outside the gene matches: 10. The CDR3 extends over 14 amino acids. This CDR3 reads CASSPPARQGEAFF. CDR3 in DNA: TGTGCCAGCAGCCCGCCGGCCAGACAGGGAGAAGCTTTCTTT.

This clonotype turned up a few times. The rearrangement links TRBV25-1 to TRBJ1-1; weak D call: TRBD1 (5 bases). Germline loops: CDR1 MGHDK, CDR2 SYGVNS. The CDR3 is 14 amino acids. V lost 3 bases to trimming and J lost 0 bases, with 8 bases between them. The CDR3 protein is CASSERGLNTEAFF. The DNA for the CDR3 is TGTGCCAGCAGTGAGCGGGGGTTGAACACTGAAGCTTTCTTT.

This clonotype was recorded many times. V usage is TRBV6-5 and J usage is TRBJ1-3; D gene uncertain. The CDR3 is 15 amino acids. V gave up 2 bases and J gave up 4 bases, with 12 bases separating them. Germline V gene sequence: CDR1 MNHEY, CDR2 SVGAGI. The CDR3 protein is CASSYRGGRGNTIYF. For the CDR3, the DNA is TGTGCCAGCAGTTACCGGGGAGGGAGGGGAAACACCATATATTTT.